The present entry profiles one T cell receptor beta chain with its context. The germline gives CDR1 MNHEY, CDR2 SVGAGI. The CDR3 sequence is 15 residues long. V trimming: 8 bases; J trimming: 6 bases; junction bases outside the gene matches: 10. The sample comes from a study of cytomegalovirus exposure and HLA in healthy donors. Amplification used 60 Vbeta primers and 13 Jbeta primers. Sequenced by immunoSEQ multiplex PCR; TCRdb stores in-frame clones only, minus some. This sample has approximately 91,000 clones, with about 80% found just once. This TCR was sampled from a human donor in good health. The source material was PBMCs. The chain combines TRBV6-5 with TRBJ2-1, with TRBD2 matching 10 bases. Here the CDR3 reads CASLKGASGGNEQFF. As DNA, the CDR3 is TGTGCCAGCTTAAAAGGGGCTAGCGGGGGCAATGAGCAGTTCTTC.